This record concerns one T cell receptor (beta chain) sequence. This entry is derived from a study of blood T cell repertoires in COVID-19. Study-wide context: Researchers got acute and convalescent COVID-19 samples from the United States, Italy and Spain. From T cells, B-cell-depleted T cells, or PBMCs came the material, which was cDNA or gDNA.

In the authors' methods: Reference gene primer amplification gave estimated nucleated cell counts. TCRdb's copy holds only in-frame clones and misses some; the assay was immunoSEQ multiplex PCR. Clone size and V and J calls were adopted from that table, with D and trimming inferred from the DNA. The sample holds approximately 72,000 clones, 70% to 90% seen once. Germline CDR1 and CDR2: SGHNT and YYREEE (reference sequence). V lost 2 bases to trimming and J lost 4 bases; unmatched junction nucleotides: 3. CDR3 length: 14 residues. The V and J genes are TRBV5-4 and TRBJ1-5; 7 nucleotides agree with TRBD1. Input material: peripheral blood. The sequence derives from a man over 45 with acute or convalescent COVID-19. CDR3 in amino acids: CASSFQGVNQPQHF. The CDR3 region has the DNA TGTGCCAGCAGCTTTCAGGGGGTTAATCAGCCCCAGCATTTT.